One and the same sample provided the 23 T cell receptor beta chains below, sequenced in a study of T-cell reconstitution after alpha-beta-depleted transplantation in children. Construction of the TCRbeta library involved unique molecular identifiers. Using its own MiXCR run on the PCR reads, TCRdb lists one record per CDR3 protein. The data show about 200,000 distinct CDR3 sequences, around 7% seen once. The material was PBMCs, obtained before TCRalphabeta/CD19-depleted stem cell transplant. The receptors shown here come from a boy between 2 and 10 years old with acute lymphoblastic leukemia, due to receive a stem cell transplant.

The chain links TRBV30 to TRBJ1-4; TRBD1 matches at 7 bases. Germline V gene data show CDR1 as GTSNPN and CDR2 as SVGIG (reference sequence). V shed 2 bases, J shed 6 bases, and the junction held 0 bases outside the gene matches. The CDR3 consists of 12 residues. The CDR3 sequence: CAWSTGDEKLFF. The CDR3 DNA sequence: TGTGCCTGGAGTACAGGGGATGAAAAACTGTTTTTT.

This clonotype was recorded at least ten times. This rearrangement joins TRBV28 to TRBJ1-2; D may be TRBD1 (6 bases). The germline V and J ends were trimmed by 6 bases and 4 bases, with 15 bases remaining between them. Germline loops: CDR1 MDHEN, CDR2 SYDVKM. This CDR3 contains 14 residues. The CDR3 sequence: CASRGTGTGYGYTF. The DNA for the CDR3 is TGTGCCAGCAGGGGAACAGGGACCGGCTATGGCTACACCTTC.

This clonotype was detected ten times or more. V is TRBV12-3 or TRBV12-4 and J is TRBJ1-6; D is unresolved. The CDR3 spans 15 residues. Trimming removed 1 base at V and 4 bases at J, with 8 bases between. This CDR3 is CASSLGRSYNSPLHF. The DNA of the CDR3 is TGTGCCAGCAGTTTAGGCAGATCATATAATTCACCCCTCCACTTT.

In this sample, this clonotype turned up a few times. A read error may account for a junction end that differs from germline. The chain has TRBV6-1 and TRBJ2-3; D may be TRBD1 or TRBD2 (5 bases each). The CDR3 is 16 amino acids. The germline V gene encodes CDR1 MNHNS and CDR2 SASEGT. The CDR3 loop reads CASREAGTENTDTQYF. The CDR3 nucleotides are TGTGCCAGCAGAGAAGCCGGGACGGAAAACACAGATACGCAGTATTTT.

In its sample, this clonotype was seen many times. The CDR3 nucleotides are TGTGCCAGCACCGGACTTCCCACCGGGGAGCTGTTTTTT. Translation: CASTGLPTGELFF. J is TRBJ2-2 and V is TRBV6-2 or TRBV6-3; possible D gene TRBD2, 5 bases. Looked up from germline, CDR1 is MNHEY and CDR2 is SVGEGT. CDR3 length: 13 amino acids. Trimming took off 7 bases at V and 4 bases at J, with 10 bases between the two ends.

The genes are TRBV20-1 and TRBJ2-2, with D hard to call. This CDR3 has 13 amino acids. CDR1 and CDR2 from the germline V gene are DFQATT and SNEGSKA (reference sequence). Trimming took 5 bases from V and 1 from J, leaving 8 bases between them. The CDR3 coding sequence is TGCAGTGCTTGGAAGGGGAACACCGGGGAGCTGTTTTTT. Its translation is CSAWKGNTGELFF.

At least ten counts were recorded for this clonotype. The chain couples TRBV13 to TRBJ2-7; tentative D call: TRBD2 (5 bases). Germline V CDR1 and CDR2: PRHDT, FYEKMQ (reference sequence). CDR3 length: 18 residues. Trimming shortened V by 5 bases and J by 3 bases, and 26 bases separated the two germline ends. The CDR3 DNA reads TGTGCCAGCAGCCCCAAACATGGCGGTATAGGCGAGGGCTACGAGCAGTACTTC. It translates to CASSPKHGGIGEGYEQYF.

The chain has TRBV12-3 or TRBV12-4 and TRBJ2-3, with 10 positions matching TRBD2. Trimming removed 6 bases from V and 4 bases from J; junction bases left unmatched: 7. CDR3 length: 15 residues. In nucleotides, the CDR3 is TGTGCCAGCAGCAGCGGGGGGGCCCAGGCAGATACGCAGTATTTT. It yields the protein CASSSGGAQADTQYF.

This clonotype has a count of ten or more. The V call is TRBV12-3 or TRBV12-4, the J call TRBJ1-5; the D is unclear. The V and J ends lost 6 bases and 5 bases respectively, with 11 bases between them. The CDR3 is made up of 13 amino acids. CDR3 loop: CASRLQADQPQHF. The CDR3 DNA is TGTGCCAGCAGGCTCCAGGCGGATCAGCCCCAGCATTTT.

V and J are TRBV6-2 or TRBV6-3 and TRBJ2-1; 15 positions match TRBD2. This CDR3 comprises 20 residues. V lost 4 bases to trimming and J lost 2 bases; unmatched junction nucleotides: 12. The germline V gene has CDR1 MNHEY and CDR2 SVGEGT. CDR3: CASSFPRTSGRAVTYNEQFF. The CDR3 bases are TGTGCCAGCAGTTTCCCAAGGACTAGCGGGAGGGCCGTAACCTACAATGAGCAGTTCTTC.

This clonotype occurred many times. The rearrangement joins TRBV28 to TRBJ2-2; D uncertain. Germline CDR1 reads MDHEN; CDR2 reads SYDVKM. V was cut by 3 bases and J by 5 bases, with 1 base left in between. The CDR3 contains 11 residues. In DNA form, the CDR3 reads TGTGCCAGCAGTTTGACCGGGGAGCTGTTTTTT. Translated, it gives CASSLTGELFF.

This clonotype has a handful of counts. The rearrangement joins TRBV18 to TRBJ1-2; the match to TRBD1 covers 10 bases. Germline V gene sequence: CDR1 KGHSH, CDR2 LQKENI. This CDR3 contains 14 residues. Germline trimming cut 2 bases from V and 6 bases from J; bases unmatched to any gene: 3. The DNA for the CDR3 is TGTGCCAGCTCACCAGAGACAGGGGGCCATGGCTACACCTTC. Its protein is CASSPETGGHGYTF. Full variable domain (missing parts from reference TRBV18 and TRBJ1-2): NAGVMQNPRHLVRRRGQEARLRCSPMKGHSHVYWYRQLPEEGLKFMVYLQKENIIDESGMPKERFSAEFPKEGPSILRIQQVVRGDSAAYFCASSPETGGHGYTFGSGTRLTVV.

The chain couples TRBV7-2 to TRBJ1-1; D not resolved. CDR3 length: 15 amino acids. The germline V gene has CDR1 SGHTA and CDR2 FQGNSA. V was pared by 5 bases and J by 1 base, with 14 bases between. DNA of the CDR3: TGTGCCAGCAGCCGAAGTCACAGAACGAACACTGAAGCTTTCTTT. This sequence encodes CASSRSHRTNTEAFF.

This clonotype was seen many times. The chain recombines TRBV7-2 with TRBJ2-1; 8 bases are shared with TRBD2. Germline values: CDR1 SGHTA, CDR2 FQGNSA. CDR3 length: 16 residues. Germline trimming cut 3 bases from V and 4 bases from J; bases unmatched to any gene: 8. The chain's CDR3 is CASSFQGGGSYNEQFF. The CDR3 DNA sequence: TGTGCCAGCAGCTTCCAAGGCGGGGGGTCTTACAATGAGCAGTTCTTC.

A few counts support this clonotype. J is TRBJ2-7 and V is TRBV12-3 or TRBV12-4; D not resolved. The ends were cut back, 4 bases at V and 2 bases at J, with 12 bases in the middle. CDR3 length: 14 residues. The CDR3 coding sequence is TGTGCCAGCAGTTCACACCAAGGGCCCTACGAGCAGTACTTC. Amino acids: CASSSHQGPYEQYF.

This clonotype appeared a few times. This rearrangement joins TRBV6-2 or TRBV6-3 to TRBJ1-5, with D unclear. This CDR3 has 14 residues. Between the trimmed V and J ends, which lost 4 bases and 3 bases, there was a span of 10 bases. CDR1 and CDR2 (germline): MNHEY, SVGEGT. The CDR3 region has the DNA TGTGCCAGCAGTTTCCAGGAATTCAATCAGCCCCAGCATTTT. As protein: CASSFQEFNQPQHF.

The table lists this clonotype with many counts. The chain joins TRBV11-2 to TRBJ2-1, with 15 bases matching TRBD2. The V gene's germline CDR1 is SGHAT and CDR2 FQNNGV. The CDR3 consists of 15 residues. The trim removed 5 bases at V and 8 bases at J, leaving 4 bases unmatched. CDR3 loop: CASSAGTSGRHEQFF. The CDR3 DNA reads TGTGCCAGCAGCGCAGGGACTAGCGGGAGGCATGAGCAGTTCTTC.

This chain connects TRBV12-3 or TRBV12-4 to TRBJ2-7; 8 nucleotides match TRBD2. The V segment lost 7 bases and the J segment 3 bases; nucleotides outside the gene matches: 8. The CDR3 has 14 amino acids. The CDR3 bases are TGTGCCAGCACCGTTGATCGGGGGGGCTACGAGCAGTACTTC. Its translation is CASTVDRGGYEQYF.

This clonotype came up many times. The CDR3 DNA is TGTGCCAGCAGGGAAGGACTAGCGGGAGAGCAAGAGACCCAGTACTTC. Its translation: CASREGLAGEQETQYF. The chain is built from TRBV12-3 or TRBV12-4 and TRBJ2-5; 13 nucleotides match TRBD2. The junction had 6 bases not matched to a gene; V was cut back by 6 bases and J by 2 bases. The CDR3 covers 16 residues.

The chain employs TRBV7-2 and TRBJ2-2, with D unresolved. The CDR3 sequence is 13 residues long. V lost 1 base, J lost 6 bases, and 6 bases lay in between. Germline V gene sequence: CDR1 SGHTA, CDR2 FQGNSA. CDR3 nucleotides: TGTGCCAGCAGCTTAGTGTTTCCCGGGGAGCTGTTTTTT. Translated, it gives CASSLVFPGELFF.

The sample holds many counts of this clonotype. The V and J genes are TRBV7-8 and TRBJ2-7, with D unclear. Germline assignment: CDR1 SGHVS and CDR2 FQNEAQ. The CDR3 runs 14 residues. V lost 5 bases and J 4 bases, leaving 15 bases between the germline ends. The chain's CDR3 is CASSPVGRRYEQYF. CDR3 DNA sequence: TGTGCCAGCAGCCCCGTCGGCCGAAGGTACGAGCAGTACTTC.

There are many counts of this clonotype. This chain joins TRBV5-1 and TRBJ2-7, with D perhaps assigned TRBD1 or TRBD2 (5 bases each). This CDR3 comprises 16 residues. Germline V gene lookup returns CDR1 SGHRS and CDR2 YFSETQ. With 0 bases removed from V and 6 bases from J, the gap between germline ends came to 19 bases. This chain's CDR3 is CASSLAGTAKGGEQYF. The CDR3 region has the DNA TGCGCCAGCAGCTTGGCCGGGACCGCTAAAGGCGGCGAGCAGTACTTC.

The chain employs TRBV2 and TRBJ2-5; unclear D gene. The CDR3 loop spans 13 amino acids. CDR1 SNHLY and CDR2 FYNNEI come from the germline V gene. V was pared by 10 bases and J by 2 bases, with 14 bases between. CDR3: CANAVDSQETQYF. For the CDR3, the DNA is TGTGCCAACGCGGTGGATTCTCAAGAGACCCAGTACTTC.